The 27 T cell receptor beta chains below all came from one sample that was sequenced in a study of blood T cell repertoires in COVID-19. Data came from immunoSEQ multiplex PCR; TCRdb stores just in-frame clones and leaves some out. The sample contains under 200,000 clones, about nine tenths of which appear only once. The sequenced sample was peripheral blood. These receptor sequences come from a man between 18 and 29 years old with acute or convalescent COVID-19.

The chain uses TRBV27 and TRBJ1-5; tentative D call: TRBD1 (5 bases). Germline CDR1 reads MNHEY; CDR2 reads SMNVEV (reference sequence). This CDR3 spans 15 amino acids. Deletions cut 6 bases from V and 6 bases from J, with 18 bases between. CDR3 region: CASRGQGRGGQPQHF. The CDR3 nucleotides read TGTGCCAGCAGGGGGCAAGGGAGGGGCGGTCAGCCCCAGCATTTT.

The gene calls are TRBV27 and TRBJ2-1; TRBD1 aligns across 9 bases. Germline loops: CDR1 MNHEY, CDR2 SMNVEV (reference sequence). The CDR3 consists of 12 residues. The trim removed 3 bases at V and 14 bases at J, leaving 5 bases unmatched. CDR3: CASSFRDRDEFF. The CDR3 nucleotides read TGTGCCAGCAGTTTCAGGGACAGGGATGAGTTCTTC.

The V gene is TRBV6-6, the J gene TRBJ1-4; a weak D match, TRBD1 (6 bases). V shed 4 bases and J shed 4 bases, with 10 bases lying between them. This CDR3 contains 14 residues. Germline V gives CDR1 MNHNY, CDR2 SVGAGI (reference sequence). In DNA form, the CDR3 reads TGTGCCAGCAGTTTGACAGGCCTTAATGAAAAACTGTTTTTT. Translating gives CASSLTGLNEKLFF.

The rearrangement links TRBV19 to TRBJ2-2, with D perhaps matching TRBD2 (6 bases). Germline CDR1 is LNHDA and CDR2 is SQIVND (reference sequence). The CDR3 covers 17 residues. Trimming pared 1 base from V and 7 bases from J, leaving 19 bases between. The CDR3 DNA reads as TGTGCCAGTAGTATAGCTGGGGGACTTTCCCAGGGCGGGGAGCTGTTTTTT. Translation gives CASSIAGGLSQGGELFF.

V gene TRBV7-9 combines with J gene TRBJ1-3, with D hard to call. Germline CDR1 reads SEHNR; CDR2 reads FQNEAQ (reference sequence). This CDR3 region has 15 residues. Between the trimmed V and J ends, which lost 5 bases and 4 bases, there was a span of 15 bases. The CDR3 DNA reads TGTGCCAGCAGCCGCGGCGGGGATACGGGAAACACCATATATTTT. It specifies CASSRGGDTGNTIYF.

The chain recombines TRBV4-1 with TRBJ2-7; 7 bases match TRBD2. After removal of 7 bases from V and 6 bases from J, the junction contained 0 bases not matched to a gene. The CDR3 runs 10 residues. CDR1 is MGHRA and CDR2 is YSYEKL in the germline V gene. CDR3: CASKRGEQYF. In DNA, the CDR3 is TGCGCCAGCAAGCGGGGCGAGCAGTACTTC.

The genes are TRBV30 and TRBJ2-1, with D unresolved. V was shortened by 5 bases and J by 0 bases, with 8 bases between the two germline ends. The CDR3 covers 13 residues. The germline gives CDR1 GTSNPN, CDR2 SVGIG (reference sequence). The CDR3 region is CAWLSRSYNEQFF. The DNA of the CDR3 is TGTGCCTGGTTATCCCGCTCCTACAATGAGCAGTTCTTC.

The chain is built from TRBV5-1 and TRBJ1-2; weak D call: TRBD1 (5 bases). Germline lookup yields CDR1 SGHRS and CDR2 YFSETQ. CDR3 length equals 14 residues. Trimming shortened V by 0 bases and J by 5 bases, and 11 bases separated the two germline ends. CDR3 residues: CASSLEAGLYGYTF. CDR3 DNA: TGCGCCAGCAGCTTGGAGGCAGGGCTTTATGGCTACACCTTC.

The genes are TRBV7-9 and TRBJ2-7; 8 nucleotides match TRBD1. Looked up from germline, CDR1 is SEHNR and CDR2 is FQNEAQ (reference sequence). V was clipped by 6 bases and J by 5 bases; unmatched bases: 3. The CDR3 has 12 residues. The CDR3 DNA is TGTGCCAGCAGTTACAGGGGGGACGAGCAGTACTTC. This encodes CASSYRGDEQYF.

The V and J genes are TRBV10-2 and TRBJ1-1, with unresolved D. The V and J ends lost 2 bases and 4 bases respectively, with 20 bases between them. Germline assignment: CDR1 WSHSY and CDR2 SAAADI. There are 17 residues in the CDR3. Written as DNA, the CDR3 is TGCGCCAGCAGTGAGGCCCAAAACTTAGGAGGTCGCACTGAAGCTTTCTTT. This encodes CASSEAQNLGGRTEAFF.

This chain links TRBV5-1 with TRBJ1-4, with a tentative D call TRBD1 (5 bases). V lost 6 bases, J lost 7 bases, and 16 bases lay in between. Germline V gene lookup returns CDR1 SGHRS and CDR2 YFSETQ. The CDR3 covers 14 residues. The CDR3 DNA reads TGCGCCAGCAAACGCGAGACAGCCGGTGAAAAACTGTTTTTT. Translated: CASKRETAGEKLFF.

The chain couples TRBV5-8 to TRBJ1-2, with TRBD1 identical over 11 bases. CDR1 is SGHTS and CDR2 is YDEGEE in the germline V gene. This CDR3 has 14 amino acids. The trim removed 4 bases at V and 8 bases at J, leaving 7 bases unmatched. DNA of the CDR3: TGTGCCAGCAGCCTTACGGGACAGGGGGGAGGCTACACCTTC. Translation gives CASSLTGQGGGYTF.

The chain is built from TRBV27 and TRBJ1-6; D possibly corresponds to TRBD1 (5 bases). Deletions cut 2 bases from V and 2 bases from J, with 10 bases between. The CDR3 totals 16 residues. CDR1 MNHEY and CDR2 SMNVEV come from the germline V gene (reference sequence). The CDR3 is CASSLQGRAYNSPLHF. CDR3 nucleotides: TGTGCCAGCAGTTTACAGGGAAGGGCCTATAATTCACCCCTCCACTTT.

The V and J genes are TRBV12-3 or TRBV12-4 and TRBJ1-3, with TRBD1 matching 7 bases. There are 13 residues in the CDR3. V trimming: 10 bases; J trimming: 0 bases; junction bases outside the gene matches: 3. CDR3 loop: CATDRASGNTIYF. DNA for the CDR3: TGTGCCACCGACAGGGCCTCTGGAAACACCATATATTTT.

The rearrangement uses TRBV5-1 and TRBJ2-3, with 8 bases identical to TRBD2. CDR1 and CDR2 (germline): SGHRS, YFSETQ. V was clipped by 6 bases and J by 2 bases; unmatched bases: 5. This CDR3 has 14 residues. CDR3 region: CASTLAGTTDTQYF. The CDR3 nucleotides are TGCGCCAGCACCTTAGCGGGGACCACAGATACGCAGTATTTT.

The chain recombines TRBV6-6 with TRBJ1-2, with a possible D match to TRBD1 (5 bases). Germline V gives CDR1 MNHNY, CDR2 SVGAGI (reference sequence). This CDR3 has 13 residues. V was pared by 6 bases and J by 2 bases, with 10 bases between. In DNA form, the CDR3 reads TGTGCCAGCAGAACGGGGGGGAACTATGGCTACACCTTC. This gives the protein CASRTGGNYGYTF.

The chain is built from TRBV30 and TRBJ2-1; D is undetermined. Deletions cut 2 bases from V and 2 bases from J, with 10 bases between. This CDR3 is built from 14 residues. Per the germline V gene, CDR1 is GTSNPN and CDR2 is SVGIG (reference sequence). CDR3 sequence reads: CAWSPPSAYNEQFF. CDR3 DNA: TGTGCCTGGAGTCCCCCTTCAGCCTACAATGAGCAGTTCTTC. The variable domain in full, completed from reference TRBV30 and TRBJ2-1, reads SQTIHQWPATLVQPVGSPLSLECTVEGTSNPNLYWYRQAAGRGLQLLFYSVGIGQISSEVPQNLSASRPQDRQFILSSKKLLLSDSGFYLCAWSPPSAYNEQFFGPGTRLTVL.

The chain links TRBV5-1 to TRBJ2-1; TRBD2 matches at 10 bases. The germline gives CDR1 SGHRS, CDR2 YFSETQ. This CDR3 is built from 14 residues. V shed 5 bases, J shed 15 bases, and the junction held 14 bases outside the gene matches. Here the CDR3 reads CASRPAGGGLDWFF. Written as DNA, the CDR3 is TGCGCCAGCAGACCAGCGGGAGGGGGGCTTGACTGGTTCTTC. Drawing the rest from reference TRBV5-1 and TRBJ2-1, the complete variable domain is KAGVTQTPRYLIKTRGQQVTLSCSPISGHRSVSWYQQTPGQGLQFLFEYFSETQRNKGNFPGRFSGRQFSNSRSEMNVSTLELGDSALYLCASRPAGGGLDWFFGPGTRLTVL.

In its sample, this clone was seen once. The chain has TRBV29-1 and TRBJ2-5; D may be TRBD1 (6 bases). The CDR3 length is 12 residues. The V and J ends lost 7 bases and 5 bases respectively, with 14 bases between them. Germline V CDR1 and CDR2: SQVTM, ANQGSEA. The CDR3 DNA reads as TGCAGCGGATTCACAGGGTATGAGACCCAGTACTTC. Translated: CSGFTGYETQYF.

The chain has TRBV3-1 (or the pseudogene TRBV3-2) and TRBJ1-5; TRBD1 aligns across 9 bases. J gave up 7 bases and V 8 bases, and 12 bases lay outside the gene matches. This CDR3 spans 15 amino acids. CDR1 is LGHDT, CDR2 YNNKEL, per germline (reference sequence). The CDR3: CASSWARQGGQPQHF. CDR3 in DNA: TGTGCCAGCTCATGGGCACGACAGGGGGGACAGCCCCAGCATTTT.

The chain has TRBV19 and TRBJ2-3; 10 bases fit TRBD2. The V segment lost 7 bases and the J segment 1 base; nucleotides outside the gene matches: 17. Germline assignment: CDR1 LNHDA and CDR2 SQIVND (reference sequence). This CDR3 is built from 19 residues. CDR3 nucleotide sequence: TGTGCCAGTACTGGGACTAGCGAGGAGAGCGTTCGAGGCACAGATACGCAGTATTTT. Translated: CASTGTSEESVRGTDTQYF.

The chain combines TRBV11-2 with TRBJ1-1; TRBD1 is a possible D gene (6 bases). The length of the CDR3 is 15 residues. Germline CDR1 reads SGHAT; CDR2 reads FQNNGV. The V gene lost 4 bases and the J gene lost 2 bases, with 14 bases spanning the gap. This chain's CDR3 is CASSSLRGANTEAFF. Here the CDR3 DNA reads TGTGCCAGCAGCTCCCTACGGGGGGCAAACACTGAAGCTTTCTTT.

The chain links TRBV11-2 to TRBJ1-2, with D uncertain. This CDR3 is 14 amino acids long. With 1 base removed from V and 3 bases from J, the gap between germline ends came to 9 bases. Germline V gene data show CDR1 as SGHAT and CDR2 as FQNNGV. CDR3 region: CASSLVPADYGYTF. The CDR3 bases are TGTGCCAGCAGCTTAGTCCCAGCGGACTATGGCTACACCTTC.

This clone was counted a single time. V is TRBV6-1 and J is TRBJ2-1; the match to TRBD2 covers 8 bases. The V gene's germline CDR1 is MNHNS and CDR2 SASEGT. V dropped 2 bases and J dropped 2; count of bases not matched to a gene: 5. The CDR3 has 16 amino acids. For the CDR3, the DNA is TGTGCCAGCAGTGAATTGGCGGGAGGCCCCTACAATGAGCAGTTCTTC. Its protein is CASSELAGGPYNEQFF.

A remark on this clone: Other DNA sequences within the sample encode an identical CDR3. The V call is TRBV27, the J call TRBJ1-2; D is unclear. Germline V gene sequence: CDR1 MNHEY, CDR2 SMNVEV (reference sequence). Trimming cost V 2 bases and J 4 bases, with 8 bases left between them. The CDR3 runs to 13 residues. CDR3 DNA sequence: TGTGCCAGCAGTTTAGTGGGGAGCTATGGCTACACCTTC. The encoded protein is CASSLVGSYGYTF.

The chain couples TRBV18 to TRBJ2-1; 13 positions match TRBD2. V lost 2 bases to trimming and J lost 6 bases; unmatched junction nucleotides: 1. CDR1 is KGHSH and CDR2 is LQKENI in the germline V gene. The CDR3 loop spans 15 amino acids. This CDR3 reads CASSPGLAGVNEQFF. CDR3 nucleotide sequence: TGTGCCAGCTCACCAGGACTAGCGGGAGTCAATGAGCAGTTCTTC.

The chain has TRBV10-1 and TRBJ2-7; TRBD1 matches 7 bases. The CDR3 is made up of 13 amino acids. The junction had 3 bases not matched to a gene; V was cut back by 5 bases and J by 2 bases. The germline V gene encodes CDR1 WNHNN and CDR2 SYGVQD (reference sequence). The CDR3 nucleotides read TGCGCCAGCAGTCAGGGGACAGCCTACGAGCAGTACTTC. Translated, it gives CASSQGTAYEQYF.